The clone carrying this T cell receptor beta chain has more than one count but fewer than ten. The antigen remains undetermined. The sample belongs to a study of cytomegalovirus exposure and HLA in healthy donors. Study results and caveats: TRBV6-2, TRBV6-3 and some other V segments were unresolvable in 87-base-pair reads. An analysis was carried out later, and it reportedly showed fewer N-insertions in an Asian-associated ancestry cluster than the approximately 680-donor mean.

The primer mix had 60 Vbeta and 13 Jbeta primers. Only in-frame clones appear in the TCRdb table, and some are missing; sequencing was by immunoSEQ multiplex PCR. Of fewer than 250,000 clones listed, about 80% were seen once; the top ten hold roughly 0.62%. Trimming shortened V by 1 base and J by 1 base, and 13 bases separated the two germline ends. The germline V gene encodes CDR1 SGHAT and CDR2 FQNNGV. The CDR3 has 16 residues. Source material: PBMCs. This sequence joins TRBV11-2 and TRBJ1-1; D possibly corresponds to TRBD1 (5 bases). This receptor was obtained from a man aged 18 to 30 in good health and CMV-seronegative. Written as DNA, the CDR3 is TGTGCCAGCAGCTTAGGCCGGGGGACGGGGAACACTGAAGCTTTCTTT. It is translated as CASSLGRGTGNTEAFF.